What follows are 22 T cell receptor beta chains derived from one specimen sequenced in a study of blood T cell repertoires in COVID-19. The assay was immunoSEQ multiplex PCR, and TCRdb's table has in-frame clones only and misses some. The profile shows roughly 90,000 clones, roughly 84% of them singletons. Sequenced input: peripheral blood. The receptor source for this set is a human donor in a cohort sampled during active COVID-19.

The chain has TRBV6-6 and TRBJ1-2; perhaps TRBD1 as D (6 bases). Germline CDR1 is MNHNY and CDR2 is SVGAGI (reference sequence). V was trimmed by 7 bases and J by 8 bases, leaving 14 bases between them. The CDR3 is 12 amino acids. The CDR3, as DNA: TGTGCCAGCACCCCGGGACAACAAGGCTACACCTTC. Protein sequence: CASTPGQQGYTF.

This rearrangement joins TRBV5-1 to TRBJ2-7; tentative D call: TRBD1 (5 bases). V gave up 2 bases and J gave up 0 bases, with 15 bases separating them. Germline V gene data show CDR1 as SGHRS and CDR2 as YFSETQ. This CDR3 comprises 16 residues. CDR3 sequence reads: CASSFGQADSSYEQYF. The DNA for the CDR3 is TGCGCCAGCAGCTTCGGGCAGGCCGACAGCTCCTACGAGCAGTACTTC. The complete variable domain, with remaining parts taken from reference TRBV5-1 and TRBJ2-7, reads KAGVTQTPRYLIKTRGQQVTLSCSPISGHRSVSWYQQTPGQGLQFLFEYFSETQRNKGNFPGRFSGRQFSNSRSEMNVSTLELGDSALYLCASSFGQADSSYEQYFGPGTRLTVT.

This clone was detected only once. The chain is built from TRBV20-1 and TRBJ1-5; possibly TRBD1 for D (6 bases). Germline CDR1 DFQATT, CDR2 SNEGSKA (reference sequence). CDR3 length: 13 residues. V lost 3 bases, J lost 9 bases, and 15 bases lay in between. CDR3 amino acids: CSASYGGRGPQHF. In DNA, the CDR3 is TGCAGTGCTAGTTACGGGGGGCGCGGGCCCCAGCATTTT.

CDR3 loop: CASSLTGEAYNEQFF. The CDR3 DNA sequence: TGCGCCAGCAGCTTAACAGGGGAAGCCTACAATGAGCAGTTCTTC. J is TRBJ2-1 and V is TRBV5-1, with TRBD1 matching over 7 bases. V was clipped by 2 bases and J by 2 bases; unmatched bases: 4. This CDR3 comprises 15 residues. Germline CDR1 SGHRS, CDR2 YFSETQ.

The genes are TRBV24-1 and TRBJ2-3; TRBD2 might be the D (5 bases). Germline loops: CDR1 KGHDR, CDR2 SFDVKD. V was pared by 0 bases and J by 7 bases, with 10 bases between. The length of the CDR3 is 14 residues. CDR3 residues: CATSDLEGIYTQYF. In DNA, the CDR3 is TGTGCCACCAGTGATTTGGAGGGCATCTATACGCAGTATTTT.

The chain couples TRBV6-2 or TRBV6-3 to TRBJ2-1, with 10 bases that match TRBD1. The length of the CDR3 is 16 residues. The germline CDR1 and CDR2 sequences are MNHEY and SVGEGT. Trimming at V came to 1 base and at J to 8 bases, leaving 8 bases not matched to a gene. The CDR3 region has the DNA TGTGCCAGCAGTTACTTCCGGGACAGGGGCACGGATGAGCAGTTCTTC. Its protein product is CASSYFRDRGTDEQFF.

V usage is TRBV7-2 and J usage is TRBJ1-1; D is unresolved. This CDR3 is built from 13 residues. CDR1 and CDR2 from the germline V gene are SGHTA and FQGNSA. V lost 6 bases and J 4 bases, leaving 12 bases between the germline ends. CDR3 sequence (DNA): TGTGCCAGCAGGTTTACTGAGGGCACTGAAGCTTTCTTT. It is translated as CASRFTEGTEAFF.

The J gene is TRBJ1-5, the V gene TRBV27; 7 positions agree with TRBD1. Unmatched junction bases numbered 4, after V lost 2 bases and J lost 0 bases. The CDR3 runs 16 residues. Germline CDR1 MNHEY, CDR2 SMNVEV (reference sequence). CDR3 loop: CASSLLGQYSNQPQHF. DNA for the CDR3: TGTGCCAGCAGTTTACTGGGACAGTATAGCAATCAGCCCCAGCATTTT.

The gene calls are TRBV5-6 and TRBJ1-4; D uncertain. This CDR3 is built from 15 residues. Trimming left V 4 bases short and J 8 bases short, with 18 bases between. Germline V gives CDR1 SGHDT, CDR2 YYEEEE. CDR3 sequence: CASSETGGLEEKLFF. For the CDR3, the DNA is TGTGCCAGCAGCGAAACGGGAGGATTGGAGGAAAAACTGTTTTTT.

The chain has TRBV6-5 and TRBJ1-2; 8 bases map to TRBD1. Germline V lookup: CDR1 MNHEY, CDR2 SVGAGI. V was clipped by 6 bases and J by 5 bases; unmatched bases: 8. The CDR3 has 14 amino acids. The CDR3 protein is CASRTMDRVYGYTF. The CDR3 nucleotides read TGTGCCAGCAGGACTATGGACAGGGTTTATGGCTACACCTTC.

The CDR3 region is CASSSHNYGYTF. CDR3 nucleotides: TGTGCCAGTAGTTCACACAACTATGGCTACACCTTC. The chain has TRBV19 and TRBJ1-2; D uncertain. Trimming left V 5 bases short and J 2 bases short, with 6 bases between. Germline CDR1 reads LNHDA; CDR2 reads SQIVND (reference sequence). The CDR3 is made up of 12 amino acids.

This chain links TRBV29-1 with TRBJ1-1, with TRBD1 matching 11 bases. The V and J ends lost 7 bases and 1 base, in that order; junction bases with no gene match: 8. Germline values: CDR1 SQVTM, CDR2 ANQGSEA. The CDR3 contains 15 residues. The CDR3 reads CSAGTGGKGNTEAFF. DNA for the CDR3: TGCAGCGCCGGGACAGGGGGTAAGGGGAACACTGAAGCTTTCTTT.

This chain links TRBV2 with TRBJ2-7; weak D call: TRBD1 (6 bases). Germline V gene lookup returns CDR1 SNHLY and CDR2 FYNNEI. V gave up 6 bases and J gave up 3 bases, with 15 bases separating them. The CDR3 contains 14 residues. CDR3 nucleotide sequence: TGTGCCAGCAGACATAAGGGGGACGGCTACGAGCAGTACTTC. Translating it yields CASRHKGDGYEQYF.

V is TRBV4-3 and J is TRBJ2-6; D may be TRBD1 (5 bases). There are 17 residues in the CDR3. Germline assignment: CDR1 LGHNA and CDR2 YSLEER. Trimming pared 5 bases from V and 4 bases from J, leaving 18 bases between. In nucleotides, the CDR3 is TGCGCCAGCAGCGCCCGAGGCGCAGGGTCCGGGGCCAACGTCCTGACTTTC. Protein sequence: CASSARGAGSGANVLTF.

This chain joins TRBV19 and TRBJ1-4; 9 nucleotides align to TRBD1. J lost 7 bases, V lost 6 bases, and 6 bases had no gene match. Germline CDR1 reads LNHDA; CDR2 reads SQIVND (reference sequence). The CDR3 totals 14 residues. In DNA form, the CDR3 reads TGTGCCAGTAGGAGGACAGGGGTATCTGAAAAACTGTTTTTT. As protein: CASRRTGVSEKLFF.

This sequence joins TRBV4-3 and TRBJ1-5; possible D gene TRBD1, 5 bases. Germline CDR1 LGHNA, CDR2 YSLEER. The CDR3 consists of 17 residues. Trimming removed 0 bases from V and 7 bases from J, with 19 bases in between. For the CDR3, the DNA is TGCGCCAGCAGCCAAGATTCGAATAGTCAGGGTTTGCAGCCCCAGCATTTT. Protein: CASSQDSNSQGLQPQHF.

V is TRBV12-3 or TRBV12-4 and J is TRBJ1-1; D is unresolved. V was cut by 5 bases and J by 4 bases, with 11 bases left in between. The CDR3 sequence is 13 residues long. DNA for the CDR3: TGTGCCAGCAGTCCCACGGGGATCACTGAAGCTTTCTTT. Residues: CASSPTGITEAFF.

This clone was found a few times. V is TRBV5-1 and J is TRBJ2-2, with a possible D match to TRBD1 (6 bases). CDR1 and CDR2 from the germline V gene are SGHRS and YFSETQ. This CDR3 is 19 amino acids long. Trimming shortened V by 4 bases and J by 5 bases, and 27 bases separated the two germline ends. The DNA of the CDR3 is TGCGCCAGCAGCCCCTCGGGGTGGACACCACGAAGGGGGACCGGGGAGCTGTTTTTT. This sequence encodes CASSPSGWTPRRGTGELFF.

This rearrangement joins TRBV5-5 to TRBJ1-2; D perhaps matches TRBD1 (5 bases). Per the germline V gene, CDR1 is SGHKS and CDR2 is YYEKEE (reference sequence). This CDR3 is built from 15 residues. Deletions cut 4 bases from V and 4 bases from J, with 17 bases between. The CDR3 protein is CASSPAGGLSYGYTF. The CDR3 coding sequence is TGTGCCAGCAGCCCAGCGGGGGGTCTAAGCTATGGCTACACCTTC.

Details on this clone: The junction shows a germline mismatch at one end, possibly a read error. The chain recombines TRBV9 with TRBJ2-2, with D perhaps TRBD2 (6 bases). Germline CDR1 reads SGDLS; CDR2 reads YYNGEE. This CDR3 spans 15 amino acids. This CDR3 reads CASGVTGGNTGELFF. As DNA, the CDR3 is TGTGCCAGCGGCGTAACCGGGGGGAACACCGGGGAGCTGTTTTTT. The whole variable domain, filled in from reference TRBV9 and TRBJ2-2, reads DSGVTQTPKHLITATGQRVTLRCSPRSGDLSVYWYQQSLDQGLQFLIQYYNGEERAKGNILERFSAQQFPDLHSELNLSSLELGDSALYFCASGVTGGNTGELFFGEGSRLTVL.

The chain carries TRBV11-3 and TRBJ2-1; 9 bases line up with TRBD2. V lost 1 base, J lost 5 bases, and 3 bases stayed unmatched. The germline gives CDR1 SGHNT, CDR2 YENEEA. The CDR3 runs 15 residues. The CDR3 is CASSLGGRADNEQFF. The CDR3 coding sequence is TGTGCCAGCAGCTTAGGCGGGAGGGCGGACAATGAGCAGTTCTTC.

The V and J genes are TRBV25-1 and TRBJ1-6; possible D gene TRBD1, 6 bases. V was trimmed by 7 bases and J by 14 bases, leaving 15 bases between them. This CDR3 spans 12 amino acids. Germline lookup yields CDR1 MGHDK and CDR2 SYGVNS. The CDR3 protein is CASKGDTVSLHF. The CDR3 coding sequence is TGTGCCAGCAAGGGGGATACAGTTTCCCTCCACTTT. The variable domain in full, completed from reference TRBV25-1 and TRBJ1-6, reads EADIYQTPRYLVIGTGKKITLECSQTMGHDKMYWYQQDPGMELHLIHYSYGVNSTEKGDLSSESTVSRIRTEHFPLTLESARPSHTSQYLCASKGDTVSLHFGNGTRLTVT.